This section outlines one TCR beta chain sequence together with its context. What this receptor recognizes is not known. It has no much larger one-base neighbor in the sample; base qualities were not kept. TCRbeta CDR3 regions were amplified from genomic DNA by means of the immunoSEQ Assay, a bias-controlled multiplex PCR. Per the authors' processing: Within the assay, amplification of reference gene primers was used to estimate how many nucleated cells each sample contained. Sequence reads were collapsed and filtered to measure the absolute abundance of every unique TCRbeta CDR3 rearrangement. For each sample, productive Simpson clonality was calculated as the square root of Simpson's diversity index over productive rearrangements. TCRdb's version of the immuneACCESS table is confined to in-frame rearrangements and falls short of the full clone set. An unresolved V gene accounts for under half of the shortfall where checked; the remainder is of unknown origin. The V and J calls and clone size were taken over from that table, and D and trimming were inferred from the DNA. The sample data list about 250,000 clones, and roughly 84% of these were observed just once. The ten largest account for roughly 14% of the sample.

This specimen belongs to a study of blood T cell repertoires in COVID-19 (dated by TCRdb to the early 2020s). Study-wide context: The collaborator samples originated in the United States, Italy and Spain and spanned the acute and convalescent phases of COVID-19. The samples were drawn from two sources: the first 160 participants of the ongoing ImmuneRACE study, and 1,200 or so subjects contributed by 6 global collaborators. The repertoires were released in a freely available public database meant as a resource for research on the immune response to SARS-CoV-2. Deeply sampled blood TCRbeta repertoires from subjects exposed to, actively infected with, or recovered from COVID-19 were included in the dataset. Where available, HLA class I and class II types were taken from metadata supplied by the sample provider and were not determined by assay-based typing. Sample metadata almost always included a de-identified subject ID, COVID-19 status, age in years and sex. The prospective study material was composed of cDNA or gDNA derived from T cells, B-cell-depleted T cells, or PBMCs.

One collaborating source in Seattle enrolled patients during active infection and followed them longitudinally through the course of disease. The collaborating institutions used their own protocols to collect whole blood in K2EDTA tubes. For TCRbeta analysis, collaborators shipped samples in one of three forms: frozen whole blood, isolated PBMCs, or DNA extracted from either of those sample types. What the work shows at the level of the full study, not this receptor alone: How much clinical and demographic metadata was included differed by source and by participant, and the metadata was provided uncurated.

A distance of 14 bases separates the germline ends of V and J, which lose 3 bases and 5 bases respectively. CDR3 length: 13 amino acids, cysteine to phenylalanine. Only the CDR3 DNA stays, 39 bases, in frame from base 1. According to the germline V gene (reference sequence), CDR1 reads DFQATT and CDR2 reads SNEGSKA. Sequenced material: peripheral blood. The TCR comes from a person aged 70 to 85 with COVID-19, enrolled during active disease. The receptor chain draws on TRBV20-1 and TRBJ2-7; 5 matching bases give a weak D call of TRBD1. The CDR3 is CSASRGRFNEQYF. In nucleotides, the sequence is TGCAGTGCTAGTAGGGGCAGGTTCAACGAGCAGTACTTC.